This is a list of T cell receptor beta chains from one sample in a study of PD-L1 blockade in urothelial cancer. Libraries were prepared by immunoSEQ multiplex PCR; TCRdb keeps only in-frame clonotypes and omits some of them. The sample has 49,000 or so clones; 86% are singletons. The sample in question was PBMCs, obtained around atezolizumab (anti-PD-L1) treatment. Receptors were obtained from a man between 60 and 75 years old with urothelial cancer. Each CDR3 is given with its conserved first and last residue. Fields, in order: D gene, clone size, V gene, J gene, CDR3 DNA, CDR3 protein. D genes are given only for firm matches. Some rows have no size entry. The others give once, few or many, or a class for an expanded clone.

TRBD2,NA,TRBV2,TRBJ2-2,TGTGCCAGCAGCATCGGGAGGTTTAGCACCGGGGAGCTGTTTTTT,CASSIGRFSTGELFF
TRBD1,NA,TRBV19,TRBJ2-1,TGTGCCAGTAAAAATCCACTTGGACAGGGAGTGGGCAATGAGCAGTTCTTC,CASKNPLGQGVGNEQFF
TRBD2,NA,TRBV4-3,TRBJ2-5,TGCGCCAGCAGCCAATTACCACCGGGACTAGCCGGAGAGACCCAGTACTTC,CASSQLPPGLAGETQYF
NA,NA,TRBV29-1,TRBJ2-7,TGCAGCGTCCGTACAGGGTACGAGCAGTACTTC,CSVRTGYEQYF
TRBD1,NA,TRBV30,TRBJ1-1,TGTGCCTGGAGTGTGAACCCCGGGACAGGGGGTAAGGCTTTCTTT,CAWSVNPGTGGKAFF
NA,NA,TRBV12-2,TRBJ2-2,TGTGCAAGTCGCTTAAGGGAGGACAGGGGAAACACCGGGGAGCTGTTTTTT,CASRLREDRGNTGELFF
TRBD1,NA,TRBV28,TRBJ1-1,TGTGCCAGCAGTGAGGGACAGACTGAAGCTTTCTTT,CASSEGQTEAFF
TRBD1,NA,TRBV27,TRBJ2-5,TGTGCCACACGGACAGGGTTGGGAGAGACCCAGTACTTC,CATRTGLGETQYF
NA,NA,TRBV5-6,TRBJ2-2,TGTGCCAGCAGCTTGGCTGGATTAGCGCCGAACACCGGGGAGCTGTTTTTT,CASSLAGLAPNTGELFF
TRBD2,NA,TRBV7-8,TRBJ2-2,TGTGCCAGCAGCAGAAGACTAGCGGGGGAAGTAGCGACCGGGGAGCTGTTTTTT,CASSRRLAGEVATGELFF
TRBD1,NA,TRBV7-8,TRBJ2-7,TGTGCCAGCAGCGGACAGGGGGCACACGAGCAGTACTTC,CASSGQGAHEQYF
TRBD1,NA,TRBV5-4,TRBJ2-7,TGTGCCAGCAGCTTGACAGGGGACCGCTACGAGCAGTACTTC,CASSLTGDRYEQYF
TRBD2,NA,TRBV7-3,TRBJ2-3,TGTGCCAGCAGCTTAACGGGGGGGTCAGATACGCAGTATTTT,CASSLTGGSDTQYF
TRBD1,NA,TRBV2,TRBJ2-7,TGTGCCAGCGCGGAGGACAGGGCGGGCGAGCAGTACTTC,CASAEDRAGEQYF
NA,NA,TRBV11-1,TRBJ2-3,TGTGCCAGCAGCTTATTAGCTAGCACAGATACGCAGTATTTT,CASSLLASTDTQYF
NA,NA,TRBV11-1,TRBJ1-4,TGTGCCAGCAGCGCGAGTAGAGATGAAAAACTGTTTTTT,CASSASRDEKLFF
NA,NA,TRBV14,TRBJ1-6,TGTGCCAGCAGCCAAGCGGCGGGTGGCTCGGGTGCACCCCTCCACTTT,CASSQAAGGSGAPLHF
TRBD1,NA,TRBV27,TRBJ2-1,TGTGCCAGCAGTTTTTTGGACAGGATCGACAATGAGCAGTTCTTC,CASSFLDRIDNEQFF
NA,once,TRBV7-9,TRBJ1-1,TGTGCCAGCAACAGGGCCGTTGGCAGCGAAGCGAACACTGAAGCTTTCTTT,CASNRAVGSEANTEAFF
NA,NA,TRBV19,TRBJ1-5,TGTGCCAGTAGGGGGACAACCAATTTGCCCCAGCATTTT,CASRGTTNLPQHF
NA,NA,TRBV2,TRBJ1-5,TGTGCCAGCAGCCCACTACAGGGTTATCAGCCCCAGCATTTT,CASSPLQGYQPQHF
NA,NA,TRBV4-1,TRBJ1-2,TGCGCCAGCAGCCGCCCAGAGGATTCGGTCTATGGCTACACCTTC,CASSRPEDSVYGYTF
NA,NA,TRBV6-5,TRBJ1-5,TGTGCCAGCAGTTACTCGCCGGGAGTCAATCAGCCCCAGCATTTT,CASSYSPGVNQPQHF
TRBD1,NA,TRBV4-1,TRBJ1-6,TGCGCCAGCAGCCAAGGGTCAGGGGGCAATTCACCCCTCCACTTT,CASSQGSGGNSPLHF
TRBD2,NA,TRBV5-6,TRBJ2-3,TGTGCCAGCAGCGGGGGCCTAGCGGGGGTTCGAAGGTATTTT,CASSGGLAGVRRYF
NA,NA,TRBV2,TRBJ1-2,TGTGCCAGCAGTGGCCAGGGAGGCTATGGCTACACCTTC,CASSGQGGYGYTF
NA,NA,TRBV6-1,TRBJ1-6,TGTGCCAGCAGTGAGCGGCAGGGCGCTAATTCACCCCTCCACTTT,CASSERQGANSPLHF
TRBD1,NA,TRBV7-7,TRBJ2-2,TGTGCTAGCAGCACGGGACAGGGGGCGACCGGGGAGCTGTTTTTT,CASSTGQGATGELFF
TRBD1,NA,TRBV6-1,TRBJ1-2,TGTGCCAGCAGTGTCGACAGGGGGAACTATGGCTACACCTTC,CASSVDRGNYGYTF
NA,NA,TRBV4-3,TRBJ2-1,TGCGCCAGCAGCCAAGCACAGGGCATGGGAAATGAGCAGTTCTTC,CASSQAQGMGNEQFF
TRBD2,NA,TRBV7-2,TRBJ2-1,TGTGCCAGCAGCTCAGTCCGGGGGGGCGGGGGTGAGCAGTTCTTC,CASSSVRGGGGEQFF
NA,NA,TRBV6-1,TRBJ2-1,TGTGCCAGCAGTGGAACAGGGTACAATGAGCAGTTCTTC,CASSGTGYNEQFF
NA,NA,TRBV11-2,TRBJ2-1,TGTGCCAGCAGGCAAAGGGGCGGAGCCTATTACAATGAGCAGTTCTTC,CASRQRGGAYYNEQFF
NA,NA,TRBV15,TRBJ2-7,TGTGCCACCCGACAGGACTCCTACGAGCAGTACTTC,CATRQDSYEQYF
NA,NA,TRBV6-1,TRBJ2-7,TGTGCCAGCAAGATTGACAGGCGTGCCTACGAGCAGTACTTC,CASKIDRRAYEQYF
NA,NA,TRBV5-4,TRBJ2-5,TGTGCCAGCAGCAGAGCCACCCCGGGGGAGACCCAGTACTTC,CASSRATPGETQYF
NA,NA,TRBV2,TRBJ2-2,TGTGCCAGCCTGTCCCACAGGGCCGAGGCTACCGGGGAGCTGTTTTTT,CASLSHRAEATGELFF
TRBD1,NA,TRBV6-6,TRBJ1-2,TGTGCCAGCAGTGGACAGGGGGCCCTCATCGGCTACACCTTC,CASSGQGALIGYTF
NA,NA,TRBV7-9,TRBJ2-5,TGTGCCAGCAGCTTAGGAAGTGGGGGGTCGGAGACCCAGTACTTC,CASSLGSGGSETQYF
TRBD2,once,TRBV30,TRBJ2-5,TGTGCCTGGGACCGGGGGGTGACCCTGCAAGAGACCCAGTACTTC,CAWDRGVTLQETQYF
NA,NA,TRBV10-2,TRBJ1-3,TGCGCCAGCAGTGAGGGCAGGGTAAACTCTGGAAACACCATATATTTT,CASSEGRVNSGNTIYF
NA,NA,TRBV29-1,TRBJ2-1,TGCAGCGTTGAACAGTATCGGGGGGCCTCCTACAATGAGCAGTTCTTC,CSVEQYRGASYNEQFF
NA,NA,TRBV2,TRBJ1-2,TGTGCCAGCAGAGAGGAGGGACCGGTCGGCTACACCTTC,CASREEGPVGYTF
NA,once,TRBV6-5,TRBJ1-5,TGTGCCAGCAGTTACGAAGGGGTTGGTCAGCCCCAGCATTTT,CASSYEGVGQPQHF
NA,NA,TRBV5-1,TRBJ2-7,TGCGCCAGCAGCCTCCTCTCGGAGGGGTCCTACGAGCAGTACTTC,CASSLLSEGSYEQYF
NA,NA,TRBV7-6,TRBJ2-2,TGTGCCAGCAGCCCCCAGTATGACACCGGGGAGCTGTTTTTT,CASSPQYDTGELFF
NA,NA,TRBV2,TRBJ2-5,TGTGCCAGCAGTGAGTTTAGTAGTCTGGAGACCCAGTACTTC,CASSEFSSLETQYF
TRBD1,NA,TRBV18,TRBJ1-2,TGTGCCAGCTCACCCGGACAGGGATACTATGGCTACACCTTC,CASSPGQGYYGYTF
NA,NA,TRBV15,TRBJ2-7,TGTGCCACCAGCAGATCGGACAGTCCTTCCTACGAGCAGTACTTC,CATSRSDSPSYEQYF
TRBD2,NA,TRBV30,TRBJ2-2,TGTGCCTGGAGTCTAGGGACTAGCGGGACCCGAACCGGGGAGCTGTTTTTT,CAWSLGTSGTRTGELFF
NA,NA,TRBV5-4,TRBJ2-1,TGTGCCAGCAGCACAACATCCAGGGTTACGAATGAGCAGTTCTTC,CASSTTSRVTNEQFF
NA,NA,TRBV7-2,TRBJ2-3,TGTGCCAGCAGCTTATTTACAGCCGTCCCAGATACGCAGTATTTT,CASSLFTAVPDTQYF
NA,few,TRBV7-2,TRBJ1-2,TGTGCCAGCAGCTTAAGAGGTCAACAGGGAAGAGGTAGCTATGGCTACACCTTC,CASSLRGQQGRGSYGYTF
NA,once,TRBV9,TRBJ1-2,TGTGCCAGCAGCGTAGGGGCAGGTTTTAGTGGCTACACCTTC,CASSVGAGFSGYTF